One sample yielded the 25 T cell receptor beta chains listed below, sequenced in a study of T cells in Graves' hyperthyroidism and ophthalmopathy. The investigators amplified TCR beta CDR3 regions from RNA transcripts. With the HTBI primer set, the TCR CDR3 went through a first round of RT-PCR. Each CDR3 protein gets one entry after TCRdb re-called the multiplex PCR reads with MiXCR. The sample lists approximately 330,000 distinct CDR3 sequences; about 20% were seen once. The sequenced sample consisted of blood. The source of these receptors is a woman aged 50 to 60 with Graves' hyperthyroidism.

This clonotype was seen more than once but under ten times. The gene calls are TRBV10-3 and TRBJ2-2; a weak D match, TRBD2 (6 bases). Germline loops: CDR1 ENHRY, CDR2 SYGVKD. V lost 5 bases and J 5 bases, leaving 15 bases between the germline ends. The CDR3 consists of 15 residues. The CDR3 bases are TGTGCCATCAGTCCCGGGACGGAGGGGACCGGGGAGCTGTTTTTT. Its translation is CAISPGTEGTGELFF.

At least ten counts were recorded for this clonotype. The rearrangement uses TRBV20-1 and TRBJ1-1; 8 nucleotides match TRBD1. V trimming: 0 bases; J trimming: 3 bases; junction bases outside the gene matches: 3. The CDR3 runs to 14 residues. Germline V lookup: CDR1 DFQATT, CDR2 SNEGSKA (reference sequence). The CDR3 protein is CSAREGQADTEAFF. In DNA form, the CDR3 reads TGCAGTGCTAGAGAGGGACAGGCCGACACTGAAGCTTTCTTT.

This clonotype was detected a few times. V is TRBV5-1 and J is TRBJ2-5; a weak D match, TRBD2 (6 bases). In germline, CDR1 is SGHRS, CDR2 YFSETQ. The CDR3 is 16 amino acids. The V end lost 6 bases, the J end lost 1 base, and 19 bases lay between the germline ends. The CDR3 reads CASTGPREAGQETQYF. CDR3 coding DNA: TGCGCCAGCACTGGGCCGAGGGAGGCGGGCCAAGAGACCCAGTACTTC.

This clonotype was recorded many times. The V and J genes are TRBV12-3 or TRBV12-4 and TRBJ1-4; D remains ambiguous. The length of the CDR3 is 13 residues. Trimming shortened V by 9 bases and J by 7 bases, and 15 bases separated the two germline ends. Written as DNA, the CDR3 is TGTGCCAGTGCCACCCCCGGGAGTGAAAAACTGTTTTTT. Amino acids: CASATPGSEKLFF.

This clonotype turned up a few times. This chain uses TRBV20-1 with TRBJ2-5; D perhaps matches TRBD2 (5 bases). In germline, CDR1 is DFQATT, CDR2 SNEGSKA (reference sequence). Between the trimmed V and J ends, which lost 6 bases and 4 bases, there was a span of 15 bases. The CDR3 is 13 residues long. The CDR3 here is CSASQTRTETQYF. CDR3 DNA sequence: TGCAGTGCATCTCAAACTAGAACAGAGACCCAGTACTTC.

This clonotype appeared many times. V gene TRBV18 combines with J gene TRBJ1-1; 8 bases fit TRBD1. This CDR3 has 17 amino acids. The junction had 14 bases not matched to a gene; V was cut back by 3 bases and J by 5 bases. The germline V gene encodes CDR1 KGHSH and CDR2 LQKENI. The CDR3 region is CASSPGRQGARGTEAFF. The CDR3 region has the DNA TGTGCCAGCTCACCCGGTCGGCAGGGGGCTAGAGGGACTGAAGCTTTCTTT.

For the CDR3, the DNA is TGTGCCAGTAGCCGTCACCCGGGACAGAAAACCTACGAGCAGTACTTC. Amino acid sequence: CASSRHPGQKTYEQYF. This chain connects TRBV19 to TRBJ2-7, with 7 bases that match TRBD1. This CDR3 region has 16 residues. Trimming removed 6 bases from V and 2 bases from J; junction bases left unmatched: 13. From germline, CDR1 is LNHDA and CDR2 SQIVND (reference sequence).

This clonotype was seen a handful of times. DNA of the CDR3: TGTGCCAGCCAGCTCACGAACACAGATACGCAGTATTTT. Its translation: CASQLTNTDTQYF. The J gene is TRBJ2-3, the V gene TRBV2; the D is unclear. V was pared by 8 bases and J by 2 bases, with 11 bases between. The CDR3 has 13 residues. Germline V lookup: CDR1 SNHLY, CDR2 FYNNEI.

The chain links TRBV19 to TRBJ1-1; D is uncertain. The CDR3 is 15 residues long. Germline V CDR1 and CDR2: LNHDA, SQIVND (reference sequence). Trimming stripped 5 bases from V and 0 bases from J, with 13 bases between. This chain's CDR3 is CASSDARAMNTEAFF. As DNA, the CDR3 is TGTGCCAGTAGTGATGCCAGAGCCATGAACACTGAAGCTTTCTTT.

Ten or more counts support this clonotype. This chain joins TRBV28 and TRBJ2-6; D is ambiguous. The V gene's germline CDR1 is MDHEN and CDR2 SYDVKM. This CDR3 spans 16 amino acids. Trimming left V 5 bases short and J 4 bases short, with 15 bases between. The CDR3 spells CASSLVPRAGANVLTF. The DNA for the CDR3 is TGTGCCAGCAGTCTCGTCCCCCGGGCAGGGGCCAACGTCCTGACTTTC.

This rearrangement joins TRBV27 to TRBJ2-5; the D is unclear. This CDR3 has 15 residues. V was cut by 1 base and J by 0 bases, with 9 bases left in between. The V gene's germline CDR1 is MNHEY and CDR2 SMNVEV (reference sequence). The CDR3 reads CASSLYGDNQETQYF. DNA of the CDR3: TGTGCCAGCAGTTTATACGGCGACAACCAAGAGACCCAGTACTTC.

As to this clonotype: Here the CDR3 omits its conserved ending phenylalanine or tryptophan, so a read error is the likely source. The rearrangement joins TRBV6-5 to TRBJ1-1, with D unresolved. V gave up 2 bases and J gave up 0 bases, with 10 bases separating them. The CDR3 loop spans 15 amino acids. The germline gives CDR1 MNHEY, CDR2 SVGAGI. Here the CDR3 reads CASSYGVELNTEAFL. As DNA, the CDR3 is TGTGCCAGCAGTTACGGGGTGGAACTGAACACTGAAGCTTTCCTT.

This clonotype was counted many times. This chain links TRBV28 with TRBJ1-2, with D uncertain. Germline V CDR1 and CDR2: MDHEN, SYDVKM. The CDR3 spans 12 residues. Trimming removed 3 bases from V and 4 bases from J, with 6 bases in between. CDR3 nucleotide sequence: TGTGCCAGCAGTTTCGATAGCTATGGCTACACCTTC. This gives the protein CASSFDSYGYTF.

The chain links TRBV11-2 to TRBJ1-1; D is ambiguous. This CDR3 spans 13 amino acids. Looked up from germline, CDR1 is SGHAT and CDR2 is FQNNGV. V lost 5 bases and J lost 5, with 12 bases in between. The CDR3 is CASSLRRQTEAFF. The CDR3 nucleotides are TGTGCCAGCAGCCTCCGGAGGCAGACTGAAGCTTTCTTT.

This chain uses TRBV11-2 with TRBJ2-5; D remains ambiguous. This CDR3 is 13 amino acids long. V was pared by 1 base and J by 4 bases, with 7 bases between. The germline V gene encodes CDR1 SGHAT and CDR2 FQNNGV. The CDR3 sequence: CASSLGQRETQYF. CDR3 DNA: TGTGCCAGCAGCTTAGGGCAGCGAGAGACCCAGTACTTC. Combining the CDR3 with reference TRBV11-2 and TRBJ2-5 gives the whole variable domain EAGVAQSPRYKIIEKRQSVAFWCNPISGHATLYWYQQILGQGPKLLIQFQNNGVVDDSQLPKDRFSAERLKGVDSTLKIQPAKLEDSAVYLCASSLGQRETQYFGPGTRLLVL.

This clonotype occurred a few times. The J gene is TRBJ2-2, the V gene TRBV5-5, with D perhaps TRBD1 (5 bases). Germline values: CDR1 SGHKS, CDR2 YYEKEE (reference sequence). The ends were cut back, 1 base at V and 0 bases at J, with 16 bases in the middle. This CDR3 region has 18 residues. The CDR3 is CASSLIEIRVANTGELFF. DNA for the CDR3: TGTGCCAGCAGCTTGATTGAGATCAGGGTGGCGAACACCGGGGAGCTGTTTTTT.

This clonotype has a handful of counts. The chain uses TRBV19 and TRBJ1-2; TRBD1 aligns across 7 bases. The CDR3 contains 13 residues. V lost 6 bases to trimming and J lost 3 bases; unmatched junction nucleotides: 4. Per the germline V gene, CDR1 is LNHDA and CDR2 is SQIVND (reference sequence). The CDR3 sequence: CASSTDRDYGYTF. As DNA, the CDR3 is TGTGCCAGTAGCACCGACAGGGACTATGGCTACACCTTC.

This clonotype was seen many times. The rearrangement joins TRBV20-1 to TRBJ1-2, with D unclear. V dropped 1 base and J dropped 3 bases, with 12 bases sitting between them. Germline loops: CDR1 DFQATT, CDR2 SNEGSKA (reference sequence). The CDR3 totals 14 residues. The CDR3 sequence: CSARARAGHYGYTF. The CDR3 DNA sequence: TGCAGTGCTAGAGCCCGGGCAGGCCACTATGGCTACACCTTC.

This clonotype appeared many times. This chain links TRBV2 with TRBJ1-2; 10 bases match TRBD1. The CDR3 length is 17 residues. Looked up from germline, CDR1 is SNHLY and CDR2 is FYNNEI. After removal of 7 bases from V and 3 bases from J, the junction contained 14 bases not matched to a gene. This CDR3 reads CASISGTGVAGDYGYTF. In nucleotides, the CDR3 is TGTGCCAGCATTAGTGGGACAGGGGTTGCCGGAGACTATGGCTACACCTTC.

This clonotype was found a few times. The CDR3 region has the DNA TGCAGCGTGGCGGGGGGTTCTTGGGAGACCCAGTACTTC. This translates into CSVAGGSWETQYF. The chain combines TRBV29-1 with TRBJ2-5, with TRBD2 identical over 8 bases. J was trimmed by 5 bases and V by 6 bases; bases with no gene match: 8. Looked up from germline, CDR1 is SQVTM and CDR2 is ANQGSEA. The CDR3 length is 13 residues.

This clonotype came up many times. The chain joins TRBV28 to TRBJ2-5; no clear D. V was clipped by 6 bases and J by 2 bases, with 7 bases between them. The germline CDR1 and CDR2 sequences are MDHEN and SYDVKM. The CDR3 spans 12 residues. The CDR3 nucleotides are TGTGCCAGCAGCTCCCTTCAAGAGACCCAGTACTTC. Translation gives CASSSLQETQYF.

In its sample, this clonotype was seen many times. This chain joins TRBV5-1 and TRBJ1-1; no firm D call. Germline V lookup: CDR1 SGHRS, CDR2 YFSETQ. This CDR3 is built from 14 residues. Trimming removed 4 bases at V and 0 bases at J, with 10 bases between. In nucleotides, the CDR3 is TGCGCCAGCAGCGCCATTCAGGTGAACACTGAAGCTTTCTTT. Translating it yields CASSAIQVNTEAFF.

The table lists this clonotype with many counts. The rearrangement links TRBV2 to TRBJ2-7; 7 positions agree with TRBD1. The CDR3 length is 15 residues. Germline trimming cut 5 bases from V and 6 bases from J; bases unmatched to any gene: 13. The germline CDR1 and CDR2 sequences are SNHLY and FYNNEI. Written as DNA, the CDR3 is TGTGCCAGCAGTACCGAGACAGGGCAGTCGGGCGAGCAGTACTTC. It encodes CASSTETGQSGEQYF.

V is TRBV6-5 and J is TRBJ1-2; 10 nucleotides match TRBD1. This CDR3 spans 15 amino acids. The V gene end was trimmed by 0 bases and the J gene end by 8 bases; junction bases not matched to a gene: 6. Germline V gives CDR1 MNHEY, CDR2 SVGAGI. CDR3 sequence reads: CASSYSRQGARGYTF. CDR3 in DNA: TGTGCCAGCAGTTACTCGAGACAGGGGGCTCGGGGCTACACCTTC.

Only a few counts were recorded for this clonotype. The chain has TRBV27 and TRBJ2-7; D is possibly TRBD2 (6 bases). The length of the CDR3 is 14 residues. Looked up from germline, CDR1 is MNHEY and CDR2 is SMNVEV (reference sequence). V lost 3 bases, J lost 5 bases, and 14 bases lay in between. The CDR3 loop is CASSLLAAGNEQYF. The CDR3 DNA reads TGTGCCAGCAGTTTGTTAGCAGCGGGTAACGAGCAGTACTTC.